Sequencing of this TCR beta chain was carried out in a study of blood T cell dynamics during melanoma immunotherapy. Study context: Metastatic melanoma patients received first-line pembrolizumab or nivolumab plus ipilimumab.

This sample's time point: pre-treatment baseline. Sampling occurred pretreatment (T0) and at week 3 (W3), after cycle one of checkpoint blockade. Patients had no prior systemic cancer treatment, immunosuppressants or other active cancers. A fixed DNA input of 300 to 350 ng was used per bulk PBMC sample. Profiled with immunoSEQ multiplex PCR; TCRdb holds only in-frame clones, not every one. The repertoire holds under 11,000 clones, around 78% seen once, with 15% to 20% in the top ten. V dropped 6 bases and J dropped 4; count of bases not matched to a gene: 5. Germline CDR1 reads SNHLY; CDR2 reads FYNNEI. This CDR3 has 15 residues.

This receptor was taken from a human donor with melanoma. Sequences were derived from blood, sampled from a patient treated with checkpoint blockade. V is TRBV2 and J is TRBJ2-1; 11 positions match TRBD1. CDR3 region: CASRPGQGVYNEQFF. The CDR3 bases are TGTGCCAGCAGGCCGGGACAGGGGGTATACAATGAGCAGTTCTTC. The entire variable domain, with the rest obtained from reference TRBV2 and TRBJ2-1, is as follows: EPEVTQTPSHQVTQMGQEVILRCVPISNHLYFYWYRQILGQKVEFLVSFYNNEISEKSEIFDDQFSVERPDGSNFTLKIRSTKLEDSAMYFCASRPGQGVYNEQFFGPGTRLTVL.